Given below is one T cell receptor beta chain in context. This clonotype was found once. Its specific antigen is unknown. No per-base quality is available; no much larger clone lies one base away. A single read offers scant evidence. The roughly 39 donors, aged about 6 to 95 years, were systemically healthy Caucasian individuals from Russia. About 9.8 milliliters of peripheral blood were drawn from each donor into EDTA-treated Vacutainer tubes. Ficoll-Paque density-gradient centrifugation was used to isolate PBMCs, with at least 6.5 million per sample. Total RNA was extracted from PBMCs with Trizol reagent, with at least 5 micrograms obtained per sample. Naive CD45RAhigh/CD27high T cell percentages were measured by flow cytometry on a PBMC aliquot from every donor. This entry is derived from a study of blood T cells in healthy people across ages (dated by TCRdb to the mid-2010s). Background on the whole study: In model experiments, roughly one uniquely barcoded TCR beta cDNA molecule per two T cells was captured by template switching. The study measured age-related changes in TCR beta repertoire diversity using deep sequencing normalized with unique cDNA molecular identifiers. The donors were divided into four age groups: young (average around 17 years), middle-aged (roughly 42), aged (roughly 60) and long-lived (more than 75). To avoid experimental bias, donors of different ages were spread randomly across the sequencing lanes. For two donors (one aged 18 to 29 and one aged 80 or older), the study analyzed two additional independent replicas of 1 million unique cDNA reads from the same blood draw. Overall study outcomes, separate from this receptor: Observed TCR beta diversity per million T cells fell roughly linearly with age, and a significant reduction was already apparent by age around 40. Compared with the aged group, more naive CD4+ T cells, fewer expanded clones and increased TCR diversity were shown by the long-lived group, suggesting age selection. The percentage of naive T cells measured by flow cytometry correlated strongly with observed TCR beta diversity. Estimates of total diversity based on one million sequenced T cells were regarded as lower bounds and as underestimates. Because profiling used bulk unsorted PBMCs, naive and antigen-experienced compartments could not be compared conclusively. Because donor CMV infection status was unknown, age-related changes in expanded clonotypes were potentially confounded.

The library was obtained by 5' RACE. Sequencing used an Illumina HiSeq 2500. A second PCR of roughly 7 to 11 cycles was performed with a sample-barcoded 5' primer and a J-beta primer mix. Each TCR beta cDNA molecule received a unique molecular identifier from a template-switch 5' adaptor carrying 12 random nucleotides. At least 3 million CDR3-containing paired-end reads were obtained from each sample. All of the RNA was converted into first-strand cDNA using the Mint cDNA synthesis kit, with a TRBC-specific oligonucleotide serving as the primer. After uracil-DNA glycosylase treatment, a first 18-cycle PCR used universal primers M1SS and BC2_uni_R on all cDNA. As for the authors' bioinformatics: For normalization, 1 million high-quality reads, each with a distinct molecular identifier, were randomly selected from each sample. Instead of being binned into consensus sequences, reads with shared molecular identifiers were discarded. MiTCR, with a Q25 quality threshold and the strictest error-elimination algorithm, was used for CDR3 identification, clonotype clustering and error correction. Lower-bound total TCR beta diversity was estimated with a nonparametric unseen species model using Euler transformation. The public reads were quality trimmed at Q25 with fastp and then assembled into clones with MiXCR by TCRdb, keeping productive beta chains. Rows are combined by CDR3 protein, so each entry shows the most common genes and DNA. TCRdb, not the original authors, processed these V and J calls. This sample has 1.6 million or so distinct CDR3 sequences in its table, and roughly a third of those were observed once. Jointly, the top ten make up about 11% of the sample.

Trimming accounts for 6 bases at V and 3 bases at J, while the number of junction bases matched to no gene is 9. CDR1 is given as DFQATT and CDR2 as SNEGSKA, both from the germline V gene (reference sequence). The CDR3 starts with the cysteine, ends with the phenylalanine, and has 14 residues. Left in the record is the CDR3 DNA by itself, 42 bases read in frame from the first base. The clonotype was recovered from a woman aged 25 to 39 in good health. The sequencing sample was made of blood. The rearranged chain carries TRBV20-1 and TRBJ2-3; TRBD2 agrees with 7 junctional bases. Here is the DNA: TGCAGTGCGGGCGGGAGAGTCGGGACAGATACGCAGTATTTT. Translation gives CSAGGRVGTDTQYF.